This passage covers 24 T cell receptor beta chains from one sample sequenced in a study of OX40 agonist ivuxolimab in advanced cancers. This table comes from immunoSEQ multiplex PCR, and its TCRdb copy is limited to in-frame clones, with some not included. The repertoire includes 60,000 to 80,000 clones, approximately 89% of them detected once, and approximately 10% sits in the top ten. The sequencing here drew on CD4+ or CD8+ T cells sorted from blood, taken in a trial of the OX40 agonist ivuxolimab. The receptors here all came from an adult with an advanced solid tumor such as melanoma, head and neck, liver or kidney cancer.

The chain links TRBV7-2 to TRBJ1-2; D call uncertain. Trimming pared 3 bases from V and 5 bases from J, leaving 16 bases between. CDR1 SGHTA and CDR2 FQGNSA come from the germline V gene. The CDR3 runs 15 residues. DNA of the CDR3: TGTGCCAGCAGCTTCGTGCGGCGCAGTGGGTATGGCTACACCTTC. It encodes CASSFVRRSGYGYTF.

V and J are TRBV9 and TRBJ2-1; 12 bases are shared with TRBD2. V gave up 4 bases and J gave up 7 bases; unmatched junction bases: 6. This CDR3 is built from 15 residues. Germline CDR1 is SGDLS and CDR2 is YYNGEE. The CDR3 sequence is CASSPRLAGVNEQFF. Written as DNA, the CDR3 is TGTGCCAGCAGCCCTAGACTAGCGGGGGTGAATGAGCAGTTCTTC.

This clone was detected only a few times. The chain combines TRBV19 with TRBJ1-2; D may be TRBD1 (6 bases). The CDR3 extends over 15 amino acids. The V end was cut by 6 bases, the J end by 4 bases, with 18 bases between. The germline V gene encodes CDR1 LNHDA and CDR2 SQIVND (reference sequence). CDR3 sequence: CASREYTTGSYGYTF. As DNA, the CDR3 is TGTGCCAGTAGAGAGTATACGACAGGTAGCTATGGCTACACCTTC.

The chain has TRBV9 and TRBJ1-1; a possible D gene is TRBD1 (5 bases). Per the germline V gene, CDR1 is SGDLS and CDR2 is YYNGEE. This CDR3 spans 14 amino acids. Trimming cost V 1 base and J 3 bases, with 10 bases left between them. The CDR3 nucleotides read TGTGCCAGCAGCGTAAGTTGGGGGGACACTGAAGCTTTCTTT. Translation: CASSVSWGDTEAFF.

This clone was seen more than once but under ten times. The rearrangement links TRBV5-1 to TRBJ1-4, with unresolved D. With 0 bases removed from V and 5 bases from J, the gap between germline ends came to 5 bases. Germline lookup yields CDR1 SGHRS and CDR2 YFSETQ. The CDR3 is made up of 13 amino acids. CDR3 sequence reads: CASSLDPNEKLFF. In nucleotides, the CDR3 is TGCGCCAGCAGCTTGGACCCCAATGAAAAACTGTTTTTT. Looking up the rest from reference TRBV5-1 and TRBJ1-4 gives the full variable domain: KAGVTQTPRYLIKTRGQQVTLSCSPISGHRSVSWYQQTPGQGLQFLFEYFSETQRNKGNFPGRFSGRQFSNSRSEMNVSTLELGDSALYLCASSLDPNEKLFFGSGTQLSVL.

This clone was observed once. This chain links TRBV7-3 with TRBJ2-1, with a tentative D call TRBD2 (6 bases). Trimming removed 0 bases at V and 6 bases at J, with 9 bases between. This CDR3 comprises 14 residues. Germline lookup yields CDR1 SGHTA and CDR2 FQGTGA. The CDR3 bases are TGTGCCAGCAGCTTAACTTACGGGGGCAATGAGCAGTTCTTC. Its translation: CASSLTYGGNEQFF.

The V and J genes are TRBV5-6 and TRBJ2-7; 8 positions agree with TRBD2. With 3 bases clipped from V and 0 bases from J, the junction kept 5 bases outside the gene matches. This CDR3 region has 15 residues. The germline CDR1 and CDR2 sequences are SGHDT and YYEEEE. In DNA form, the CDR3 reads TGTGCCAGCAGCTCCTTAGGGACTAGCTCCTACGAGCAGTACTTC. Its translation: CASSSLGTSSYEQYF.

Only one count was recorded for this clone. The J gene is TRBJ2-5, the V gene TRBV7-2, with TRBD2 matching over 12 bases. CDR1 and CDR2 (germline): SGHTA, FQGNSA. The trim removed 1 base at V and 7 bases at J, leaving 10 bases unmatched. CDR3 length: 17 residues. CDR3 protein: CASSLGFALAGGGTQYF. DNA of the CDR3: TGTGCCAGCAGCTTAGGATTCGCCCTAGCGGGAGGGGGGACCCAGTACTTC.

V is TRBV7-3 and J is TRBJ2-1; D remains unclear. The germline V gene encodes CDR1 SGHTA and CDR2 FQGTGA. The ends were cut back, 0 bases at V and 9 bases at J, with 9 bases in the middle. The CDR3 consists of 13 residues. CDR3 loop: CASSLTRNGEQFF. The CDR3 DNA reads as TGTGCCAGCAGCTTAACGAGGAATGGTGAGCAGTTCTTC.

The chain combines TRBV18 with TRBJ1-1; D is ambiguous. The germline V gene has CDR1 KGHSH and CDR2 LQKENI. This CDR3 is 17 amino acids long. Trimming cost V 2 bases and J 4 bases, with 20 bases left between them. The CDR3 nucleotides are TGTGCCAGCTCACCAGGAGGCGGACCTGTGTTCCTCACTGAAGCTTTCTTT. It codes for CASSPGGGPVFLTEAFF.

The V call is TRBV2, the J call TRBJ2-5, with 8 bases lining up with TRBD1. Trimming took 6 bases from V and 5 from J; bases not matched to a gene: 2. The CDR3 covers 12 residues. Per germline, CDR1 SNHLY and CDR2 FYNNEI. The CDR3 is CASRDRAETQYF. DNA for the CDR3: TGTGCCAGCAGGGACAGGGCGGAGACCCAGTACTTC. The complete variable domain, with remaining parts taken from reference TRBV2 and TRBJ2-5, reads EPEVTQTPSHQVTQMGQEVILRCVPISNHLYFYWYRQILGQKVEFLVSFYNNEISEKSEIFDDQFSVERPDGSNFTLKIRSTKLEDSAMYFCASRDRAETQYFGPGTRLLVL.

This rearrangement joins TRBV5-1 to TRBJ2-5; TRBD1 matches at 8 bases. The CDR3 sequence is 16 residues long. V was clipped by 0 bases and J by 1 base; unmatched bases: 5. In germline, CDR1 is SGHRS, CDR2 YFSETQ. The CDR3 protein is CASSLDAGGPQETQYF. Written as DNA, the CDR3 is TGCGCCAGCAGCTTGGATGCAGGGGGCCCCCAAGAGACCCAGTACTTC.

The chain employs TRBV5-6 and TRBJ1-6; 8 nucleotides agree with TRBD1. V was pared by 5 bases and J by 10 bases, with 5 bases of the junction left unmatched. Germline V CDR1 and CDR2: SGHDT, YYEEEE. CDR3 length equals 13 residues. CDR3 sequence: CASRDRDRSPLHF. The CDR3, as DNA: TGTGCCAGCAGGGACAGGGATCGGTCACCCCTCCACTTT.

The chain links TRBV5-1 to TRBJ2-7; the match to TRBD2 covers 9 bases. V lost 7 bases to trimming and J lost 3 bases; unmatched junction nucleotides: 17. Germline V gives CDR1 SGHRS, CDR2 YFSETQ. The CDR3 consists of 17 residues. CDR3 in amino acids: CASLPSPNSGRHYEQYF. Here the CDR3 DNA reads TGCGCCAGCCTTCCTTCTCCTAATAGCGGGAGACACTACGAGCAGTACTTC. The full variable domain, its missing parts supplied by reference TRBV5-1 and TRBJ2-7, is KAGVTQTPRYLIKTRGQQVTLSCSPISGHRSVSWYQQTPGQGLQFLFEYFSETQRNKGNFPGRFSGRQFSNSRSEMNVSTLELGDSALYLCASLPSPNSGRHYEQYFGPGTRLTVT.

The chain has TRBV18 and TRBJ1-4, with D unclear. The CDR3 is 15 amino acids. Looked up from germline, CDR1 is KGHSH and CDR2 is LQKENI. V was cut by 7 bases and J by 4 bases, with 16 bases left in between. The CDR3 reads CASLRSGRDNEKLFF. The CDR3 DNA sequence: TGTGCCAGCTTGAGATCGGGCCGGGATAATGAAAAACTGTTTTTT. Full variable domain (remainder filled in from reference TRBV18 and TRBJ1-4): NAGVMQNPRHLVRRRGQEARLRCSPMKGHSHVYWYRQLPEEGLKFMVYLQKENIIDESGMPKERFSAEFPKEGPSILRIQQVVRGDSAAYFCASLRSGRDNEKLFFGSGTQLSVL.

V gene TRBV6-6 combines with J gene TRBJ2-7, with 7 bases matching TRBD2. CDR1 and CDR2 from the germline V gene are MNHNY and SVGAGI (reference sequence). This CDR3 comprises 11 residues. V shed 6 bases, J shed 10 bases, and the junction held 6 bases outside the gene matches. This chain's CDR3 is CASSWEGKQYF. CDR3 coding DNA: TGTGCCAGCAGCTGGGAGGGAAAACAGTACTTC.

Judged by abundance, this clone is medium-sized. The chain recombines TRBV19 with TRBJ2-7; D unclear. This CDR3 region has 14 residues. Between the trimmed V and J ends, which lost 0 bases and 6 bases, there was a span of 12 bases. Germline CDR1 and CDR2: LNHDA and SQIVND (reference sequence). CDR3 bases: TGTGCCAGTAGTATAGACAGCACCCTCGCCGAGCAGTACTTC. It specifies CASSIDSTLAEQYF.

The chain joins TRBV18 to TRBJ2-7; 8 bases fit TRBD1. The CDR3 is 15 amino acids. After removal of 1 base from V and 5 bases from J, the junction contained 7 bases not matched to a gene. The V gene's germline CDR1 is KGHSH and CDR2 LQKENI. The CDR3 region has the DNA TGTGCCAGCTCACCACAGGACGACAGGGGCCACGAGCAGTACTTC. It yields the protein CASSPQDDRGHEQYF.

The chain combines TRBV5-1 with TRBJ2-3, with TRBD2 matching 8 bases. The germline gives CDR1 SGHRS, CDR2 YFSETQ. CDR3 length: 15 residues. The ends lost 7 bases at V and 0 bases at J; junction bases unmatched: 7. The chain's CDR3 is CASSTSGASTDTQYF. The CDR3 DNA sequence: TGCGCCAGCTCCACTAGCGGAGCTAGCACAGATACGCAGTATTTT. The full variable domain, completed using reference TRBV5-1 and TRBJ2-3, is KAGVTQTPRYLIKTRGQQVTLSCSPISGHRSVSWYQQTPGQGLQFLFEYFSETQRNKGNFPGRFSGRQFSNSRSEMNVSTLELGDSALYLCASSTSGASTDTQYFGPGTRLTVL.

This chain joins TRBV2 and TRBJ2-7; D possibly corresponds to TRBD1 (5 bases). Germline loops: CDR1 SNHLY, CDR2 FYNNEI. The CDR3 contains 14 residues. The V end was cut by 4 bases, the J end by 2 bases, with 12 bases between. In DNA form, the CDR3 reads TGTGCCAGCAGTGGTGACAGACATACCTACGAGCAGTACTTC. Translated: CASSGDRHTYEQYF.

About this clone: The germline gene is not matched at one end of the junction; a read error may be the cause. The chain joins TRBV6-6 to TRBJ2-6; 9 nucleotides line up with TRBD1. This CDR3 comprises 15 residues. Germline V gene data show CDR1 as MNHNY and CDR2 as SVGAGI (reference sequence). CDR3 sequence: CASSRGQGGGNVLTF. The DNA for the CDR3 is TGTGCCAGCAGCAGGGGACAGGGTGGGGGCAACGTCCTGACTTTC.

This sequence joins TRBV5-4 and TRBJ2-7; TRBD1 is a possible D gene (6 bases). Between the trimmed V and J ends, which lost 2 bases and 1 base, there was a span of 13 bases. The CDR3 is made up of 15 amino acids. CDR1 and CDR2 from the germline V gene are SGHNT and YYREEE (reference sequence). The CDR3 coding sequence is TGTGCCAGCAGCTTCAGTGGGGGCCCGTCCTACGAGCAGTACTTC. This translates into CASSFSGGPSYEQYF.

The rearrangement links TRBV2 to TRBJ2-3, with D possibly being TRBD1 (6 bases). The CDR3 runs to 14 residues. V shed 5 bases and J shed 2 bases, with 11 bases lying between them. Germline assignment: CDR1 SNHLY and CDR2 FYNNEI. CDR3 DNA: TGTGCCAGCAGTAGGGACACCTCCACAGATACGCAGTATTTT. Residues: CASSRDTSTDTQYF.

The V call is TRBV4-2, the J call TRBJ2-7; D unresolved. The germline V gene has CDR1 LGHNA and CDR2 YNFKEQ. V gave up 1 base and J gave up 3 bases, with 7 bases separating them. The CDR3 covers 13 residues. CDR3 bases: TGTGCCAGCAGCCAAGCTGGCCGCTACGAGCAGTACTTC. Translation gives CASSQAGRYEQYF.